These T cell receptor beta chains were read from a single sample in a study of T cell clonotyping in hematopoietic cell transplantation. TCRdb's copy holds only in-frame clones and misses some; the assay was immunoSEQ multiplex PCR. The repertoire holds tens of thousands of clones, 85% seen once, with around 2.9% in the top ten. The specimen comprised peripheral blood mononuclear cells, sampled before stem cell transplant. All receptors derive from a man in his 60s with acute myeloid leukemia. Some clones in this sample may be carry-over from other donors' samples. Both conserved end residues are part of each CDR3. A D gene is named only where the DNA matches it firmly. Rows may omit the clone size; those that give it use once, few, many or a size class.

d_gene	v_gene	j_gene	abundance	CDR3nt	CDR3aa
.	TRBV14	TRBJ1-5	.	TGTGCCAGCAGCCAGGGGGTCACTCAGCCCCAGCATTTT	CASSQGVTQPQHF
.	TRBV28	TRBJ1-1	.	TGTGCCAGCAGGGGATTCGCGGGGACGGGCACTGAAGCTTTCTTT	CASRGFAGTGTEAFF
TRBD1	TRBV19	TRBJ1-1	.	TGTGCCAGTAGCCTATCAGGGCAGGGGGTTATTGAAGCTTTCTTT	CASSLSGQGVIEAFF
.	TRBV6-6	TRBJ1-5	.	TGTGCCAGCAGTTATCTACGGGGCGACCAGCCCCAGCATTTT	CASSYLRGDQPQHF
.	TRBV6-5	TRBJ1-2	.	TGTGCCAGCAGCCTCAAGTATAACTATGGCTACACCTTC	CASSLKYNYGYTF
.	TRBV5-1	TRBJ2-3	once	TGCGCCAGCAGCGTGACCACAGTTAACCCTAGCACAGATACGCAGTATTTT	CASSVTTVNPSTDTQYF
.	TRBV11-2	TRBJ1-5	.	TGTGCCAGCAGCTTAGATCGGTGGGAGGTTTCGGGTCAGCCCCAGCATTTT	CASSLDRWEVSGQPQHF
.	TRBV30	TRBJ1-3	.	TGTGCCTGGAGTCGGGGTATCTCTGGAAACACCATATATTTT	CAWSRGISGNTIYF
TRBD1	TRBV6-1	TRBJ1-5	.	TGTGCCAGCAGGACAGGGGGTTTCAATCAGCCCCAGCATTTT	CASRTGGFNQPQHF
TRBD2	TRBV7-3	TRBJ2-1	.	TGTGCCAGCAGCTTAATCGGCGGGGGGGCAGGGGAGCAGTTCTTC	CASSLIGGGAGEQFF